This T cell receptor (beta chain) was captured in a study of technical replicates of blood from a handful of donors. This CDR3 contains 14 residues. The germline V gene encodes CDR1 SGHNT and CDR2 YYREEE (reference sequence). J lost 7 bases, V lost 2 bases, and 5 bases had no gene match. TCRdb's copy holds only in-frame clones and misses some; the assay was immunoSEQ multiplex PCR. The sample yields more than 65,000 clones, roughly 91% seen once. The V gene is TRBV5-4, the J gene TRBJ1-4, with TRBD1 matching 7 bases. This receptor was identified in a human donor in good health. What was sequenced was T cells isolated from PBMCs. CDR3 region: CASSFTGDGEKLFF. CDR3 coding DNA: TGTGCCAGCAGCTTTACAGGGGACGGTGAAAAACTGTTTTTT.